The 9 T cell receptor beta chains in this list originate from one sample, sequenced in a study of PD-1 blockade in classical Hodgkin lymphoma. Repertoires were generated with immunoSEQ multiplex PCR, while TCRdb's copy carries only in-frame clones and drops some. The table has some 90,000 clones, 83% seen once. Time point specified: cycle 4 day 1 (C4D1), after 6 weeks of nivolumab. Exposure to brentuximab vedotin varied, and each patient had relapsed following autologous stem cell transplantation. Material: peripheral blood mononuclear cells (PBMCs), obtained before the fourth cycle of nivolumab. The receptor source for this set is a human donor with classical Hodgkin lymphoma.

The chain recombines TRBV4-1 with TRBJ1-2, with 10 bases matching TRBD1. Germline CDR1 is MGHRA and CDR2 is YSYEKL. The length of the CDR3 is 17 residues. The V and J ends lost 2 bases and 8 bases, in that order; junction bases with no gene match: 14. The CDR3 nucleotides read TGCGCCAGCAGCCAACCTAAGACAGGGGGCTATACCGGGGGCTACACCTTC. The encoded protein is CASSQPKTGGYTGGYTF.

The chain recombines TRBV5-4 with TRBJ2-1; 9 positions agree with TRBD2. CDR1 is SGHNT and CDR2 is YYREEE in the germline V gene (reference sequence). The J segment lost 6 bases and the V segment lost 2 bases, leaving 6 bases of the junction unmatched. This CDR3 is 15 amino acids long. CDR3 nucleotide sequence: TGTGCCAGCAGCTTATTCCTAGCGGGATCCAATGAGCAGTTCTTC. It translates to CASSLFLAGSNEQFF.

In DNA form, the CDR3 reads TGTGCCAGCAGTCCCCGGGACAGAAAGCAGTTCTTC. It specifies CASSPRDRKQFF. The chain employs TRBV27 and TRBJ2-1; 7 positions agree with TRBD1. The ends lost 5 bases at V and 11 bases at J; junction bases unmatched: 6. This CDR3 is built from 12 residues. The germline CDR1 and CDR2 sequences are MNHEY and SMNVEV (reference sequence).

The J gene is TRBJ2-1, the V gene TRBV12-2. TRBV12-2 is recorded as a pseudogene. This CDR3 region has 19 residues. Here the CDR3 DNA reads TGTGCAAGTCGCTTAGCGCTGAGGGGTGAGCCCGGCCCCTCCAAGCTACAGTTCTTC. Encoded protein: CASRLALRGEPGPSKLQFF.

This sequence joins TRBV5-1 and TRBJ1-1; D ambiguous. Germline CDR1 reads SGHRS; CDR2 reads YFSETQ. This CDR3 comprises 14 residues. Trimming took 2 bases from V and 5 from J, leaving 13 bases between them. The CDR3 DNA reads TGCGCCAGCAGCTTCCGGGGAGACGGGACTGAAGCTTTCTTT. It translates to CASSFRGDGTEAFF.

This clone showed up just once. The genes are TRBV5-4 and TRBJ2-3; D is possibly TRBD2 (6 bases). This CDR3 contains 15 residues. Germline V gene lookup returns CDR1 SGHNT and CDR2 YYREEE (reference sequence). Trimming took 2 bases from V and 0 from J, leaving 10 bases between them. The CDR3 spells CASSFAGRSTDTQYF. The CDR3 DNA reads TGTGCCAGCAGCTTTGCGGGGCGGAGCACAGATACGCAGTATTTT.

The rearrangement joins TRBV11-2 to TRBJ2-7, with D possibly TRBD2 on 6 matching bases. Germline V gives CDR1 SGHAT, CDR2 FQNNGV. The germline V and J ends were trimmed by 5 bases and 6 bases, with 14 bases remaining between them. This CDR3 is 13 amino acids long. CDR3 DNA sequence: TGTGCCAGCAGCCTACAAGTGGGGGGCGAGCAGTACTTC. Protein sequence: CASSLQVGGEQYF.

The rearrangement links TRBV9 to TRBJ1-1, with D possibly matching TRBD1 (5 bases). CDR1 and CDR2 from the germline V gene are SGDLS and YYNGEE. CDR3 length: 15 residues. V was pared by 3 bases and J by 1 base, with 13 bases between. The CDR3 loop reads CASSATGRTNTEAFF. CDR3 nucleotides: TGTGCCAGCAGCGCGACGGGACGGACGAACACTGAAGCTTTCTTT. Complete variable domain (other parts from reference TRBV9 and TRBJ1-1): DSGVTQTPKHLITATGQRVTLRCSPRSGDLSVYWYQQSLDQGLQFLIQYYNGEERAKGNILERFSAQQFPDLHSELNLSSLELGDSALYFCASSATGRTNTEAFFGQGTRLTVV.

This rearrangement joins TRBV7-7 to TRBJ2-2; D perhaps matches TRBD2 (6 bases). Germline CDR1 reads SSHAT; CDR2 reads FNYEAQ (reference sequence). The V end was cut by 6 bases, the J end by 0 bases, with 8 bases between. This CDR3 region has 14 residues. CDR3 protein: CASSSGANTGELFF. The CDR3 nucleotides read TGTGCCAGCAGTAGCGGTGCGAACACCGGGGAGCTGTTTTTT.